This TCR beta chain was found in a study of blood T cells in healthy people across ages. This clonotype was detected a few times. A J-beta primer mix and a sample-barcoded 5' primer were used in a second PCR of roughly 6 to 11 cycles. TCRdb recomputed calls from the 5' RACE reads with MiXCR, one row per CDR3 protein. The data show approximately 780,000 distinct CDR3 sequences, roughly 25% seen once. Healthy individuals of Caucasian origin from Russia, aged 6 to 90, served as donors. This sample was also put to use in a study of T cells of mothers and their children. That investigation notes: Sample barcodes and 2-4 random nucleotides came from the second PCR's M1S primer.

The source of this sequence is a boy younger than 18 in good health. Source material: blood.

CDR3 coding DNA: TGTGCCAGCAGTTTACTAAGAGTCTCTGGGGCCAACGTCCTGACTTTC. It translates to CASSLLRVSGANVLTF. The chain links TRBV28 to TRBJ2-6; D gene uncertain. The CDR3 is 16 amino acids. Germline CDR1 MDHEN, CDR2 SYDVKM. V was shortened by 2 bases and J by 0 bases, with 8 bases between the two germline ends.